These 31 T cell receptor beta chains were sequenced from one sample in a study of T cell repertoires in cytomegalovirus infection. No antigens are known for them. TCRdb re-called the reads through MiXCR, storing one row per CDR3 protein. The data show around 300,000 distinct CDR3 sequences, with 20% to 25% seen just once and roughly 19% held by the top ten. Sequences were derived from cultured PBMCs, sampled from culture after CMV antigen stimulation. These receptors originate from a human donor in good health (CMV status not recorded). Some clones in this sample may be carry-over from other donors' samples.

This clonotype occurred a few times. This chain joins TRBV7-9 and TRBJ1-5; D not resolved. The V gene lost 0 bases and the J gene lost 7 bases, with 7 bases spanning the gap. Germline-derived CDR1 and CDR2 are SEHNR and FQNEAQ (reference sequence). This CDR3 region has 13 residues. The DNA of the CDR3 is TGTGCCAGCAGCTTAGCCTCTTCCCAGCCCCAGCATTTT. This translates into CASSLASSQPQHF.

The sample holds many counts of this clonotype. The gene calls are TRBV12-5 and TRBJ1-1; TRBD1 is a possible D gene (5 bases). From germline, CDR1 is LGHNT and CDR2 FRNRAP. V lost 6 bases, J lost 4 bases, and 15 bases lay in between. The CDR3 has 14 amino acids. The DNA of the CDR3 is TGTGCTAGTGGCCGGAACAGCGGGACCACTGAAGCTTTCTTT. It codes for CASGRNSGTTEAFF.

The J gene is TRBJ1-5, the V gene TRBV7-2, with D possibly matching TRBD1 (5 bases). Germline-derived CDR1 and CDR2 are SGHTA and FQGNSA. V lost 4 bases and J lost 3, with 13 bases in between. This CDR3 has 15 amino acids. The CDR3: CASSWAGLFNQPQHF. The CDR3 nucleotides are TGTGCCAGCAGCTGGGCGGGACTTTTCAATCAGCCCCAGCATTTT. The whole variable domain, filled in from reference TRBV7-2 and TRBJ1-5, reads GAGVSQSPSNKVTEKGKDVELRCDPISGHTALYWYRQSLGQGLEFLIYFQGNSAPDKSGLPSDRFSAERTGGSVSTLTIQRTQQEDSAVYLCASSWAGLFNQPQHFGDGTRLSIL.

The V and J genes are TRBV5-4 and TRBJ2-7; 10 nucleotides match TRBD1. Germline V lookup: CDR1 SGHNT, CDR2 YYREEE (reference sequence). V lost 4 bases and J lost 0; bases outside the gene matches: 19. The CDR3 totals 20 residues. The CDR3 coding sequence is TGTGCCAGCAGCCACGACAAACCCGGGACAGGGGATCGGGGCTCCTACGAGCAGTACGTC. Its translation: CASSHDKPGTGDRGSYEQYV.

V usage is TRBV11-1 and J usage is TRBJ2-7; 8 bases align to TRBD1. Germline CDR1 is SGHAT and CDR2 is FQDESV (reference sequence). With 5 bases clipped from V and 4 bases from J, the junction kept 7 bases outside the gene matches. The CDR3 length is 14 residues. CDR3 amino acids: CASSPRQGQYEQYF. CDR3 nucleotide sequence: TGTGCCAGCAGCCCCCGACAGGGGCAGTACGAGCAGTACTTC.

In its sample, this clonotype was seen a few times. The rearrangement uses TRBV7-9 and TRBJ2-1; 13 nucleotides agree with TRBD2. The V gene's germline CDR1 is SEHNR and CDR2 FQNEAQ (reference sequence). Germline trimming cut 4 bases from V and 3 bases from J; bases unmatched to any gene: 12. The CDR3 is 19 amino acids. CDR3 loop: CASSYPPTTSGRDYNEQFF. The CDR3 nucleotides are TGTGCCAGCAGCTACCCGCCGACAACTAGCGGGAGGGACTACAATGAGCAGTTCTTC.

J is TRBJ2-3 and V is TRBV7-9, with D unclear. Germline CDR1 reads SEHNR; CDR2 reads FQNEAQ (reference sequence). V was pared by 6 bases and J by 3 bases, with 10 bases between. The CDR3 is 13 amino acids. The CDR3 nucleotides read TGTGCCAGCAGTCCCACAGTGACAGATACGCAGTATTTT. Protein sequence: CASSPTVTDTQYF.

The chain couples TRBV19 to TRBJ1-5; 7 nucleotides match TRBD1. This CDR3 is 13 amino acids long. V was pared by 10 bases and J by 4 bases, with 7 bases of the junction left unmatched. The germline gives CDR1 LNHDA, CDR2 SQIVND (reference sequence). CDR3 sequence reads: CATTGVWNQPQHF. In DNA, the CDR3 is TGTGCCACTACAGGGGTATGGAATCAGCCCCAGCATTTT.

This clonotype was observed a single time. The rearrangement joins TRBV6-2 or TRBV6-3 to TRBJ1-2, with 8 bases that match TRBD1. Germline assignment: CDR1 MNHEY and CDR2 SVGEGT. The CDR3 contains 12 residues. Unmatched junction bases numbered 3, after V lost 6 bases and J lost 6 bases. The CDR3 protein is CASSDRGHGYTF. The CDR3 DNA follows: TGTGCCAGCAGCGACAGGGGCCATGGCTACACCTTC.

At least ten counts were recorded for this clonotype. CDR3 in DNA: TGTGCCAGCAGCTTAGAAAGTTACGCTGGAAACACCATATATTTT. This encodes CASSLESYAGNTIYF. The chain is built from TRBV7-2 and TRBJ1-3; D remains unclear. The CDR3 sequence is 15 residues long. Germline CDR1 and CDR2: SGHTA and FQGNSA. Trimming removed 1 base at V and 2 bases at J, with 9 bases between.

The rearrangement uses TRBV24-1 and TRBJ1-1; TRBD1 matches 11 bases. This CDR3 spans 17 amino acids. Germline CDR1 reads KGHDR; CDR2 reads SFDVKD. Trimming at V came to 5 bases and at J to 4 bases, leaving 11 bases not matched to a gene. CDR3 nucleotide sequence: TGTGCCACCAGTGGGAACCTCGGGACAGGGGGTTTCACTGAAGCTTTCTTT. Protein: CATSGNLGTGGFTEAFF.

The genes are TRBV6-5 and TRBJ1-2; possible D gene TRBD1, 5 bases. Trimming shortened V by 5 bases and J by 6 bases, and 13 bases separated the two germline ends. The CDR3 has 13 amino acids. CDR1 and CDR2 (germline): MNHEY, SVGAGI. CDR3 DNA: TGTGCCAGCAGTCCTTCAGGGTTTCATGGCTACACCTTC. This translates into CASSPSGFHGYTF.

This clonotype was observed a few times. The CDR3 is CAIGSGSSYEQYV. CDR3 in DNA: TGTGCCATCGGAAGCGGGAGCTCCTACGAGCAGTACGTC. This chain uses TRBV10-3 with TRBJ2-7; 8 positions match TRBD2. V shed 8 bases, J shed 0 bases, and the junction held 3 bases outside the gene matches. Looked up from germline, CDR1 is ENHRY and CDR2 is SYGVKD. The CDR3 sequence is 13 residues long.

A few counts support this clonotype. CDR3 in amino acids: CASSLRGRDSYNEQFF. The CDR3 DNA reads as TGTGCCAGCAGCCTTAGAGGCAGGGACTCCTACAATGAGCAGTTCTTC. The V and J genes are TRBV11-2 and TRBJ2-1; D perhaps matches TRBD1 (5 bases). CDR1 is SGHAT, CDR2 FQNNGV, per germline. The CDR3 loop spans 16 amino acids. Trimming took 5 bases from V and 0 from J, leaving 14 bases between them.

This clonotype was detected a few times. The rearrangement joins TRBV12-3 or TRBV12-4 to TRBJ1-2, with D unresolved. V was cut by 6 bases and J by 5 bases, with 16 bases left in between. CDR3 size: 14 residues. CDR3 amino acids: CASRRTARLYGYTF. As DNA, the CDR3 is TGTGCCAGCAGGCGGACGGCCCGGTTATATGGCTACACCTTC.

This clonotype showed up just a few times. The chain combines TRBV12-3 or TRBV12-4 with TRBJ2-3, with 9 bases matching TRBD2. This CDR3 contains 14 residues. The junction had 5 bases not matched to a gene; V was cut back by 7 bases and J by 3 bases. CDR3 region: CASKAGGTTDTQYF. CDR3 nucleotide sequence: TGTGCCAGCAAGGCGGGAGGGACGACAGATACGCAGTATTTT.

The chain joins TRBV9 to TRBJ1-2; no clear D. V lost 4 bases and J lost 9, with 10 bases in between. Germline-derived CDR1 and CDR2 are SGDLS and YYNGEE. The CDR3 length is 11 residues. The DNA for the CDR3 is TGTGCCAGCAGCAACAGTTCCAGCTACACCTTC. Encoded protein: CASSNSSSYTF.

This chain uses TRBV28 with TRBJ2-3; D unclear. Trimming removed 7 bases from V and 4 bases from J, with 9 bases in between. Germline lookup yields CDR1 MDHEN and CDR2 SYDVKM. There are 12 residues in the CDR3. The CDR3 spells CASNLGADTQYF. CDR3 sequence (DNA): TGTGCCAGCAACCTCGGCGCAGATACGCAGTATTTT. The variable domain in full, with the rest retrieved from reference TRBV28 and TRBJ2-3, is DVKVTQSSRYLVKRTGEKVFLECVQDMDHENMFWYRQDPGLGLRLIYFSYDVKMKEKGDIPEGYSVSREKKERFSLILESASTNQTSMYLCASNLGADTQYFGPGTRLTVL.

CDR3 DNA: TGTGCCACCAGCAGAGCCTTCACAGATACGCAGTATTTT. It specifies CATSRAFTDTQYF. The chain joins TRBV15 to TRBJ2-3; D unclear. V was trimmed by 1 base and J by 2 bases, leaving 4 bases between them. CDR1 and CDR2 from the germline V gene are LNHNV and YYDKDF (reference sequence). The CDR3 is made up of 13 amino acids.

In its sample, this clonotype was seen a few times. This sequence joins TRBV7-6 and TRBJ2-7; weak D call: TRBD1 (5 bases). CDR1 and CDR2 from the germline V gene are SGHVS and FNYEAQ. The V and J ends lost 1 base and 2 bases respectively, with 15 bases between them. The CDR3 covers 16 residues. The CDR3 here is CASSLVQGVSTYEQYV. The CDR3 region has the DNA TGTGCCAGCAGCTTAGTTCAGGGTGTATCCACCTACGAGCAGTACGTC.

This clonotype appeared a few times. The J gene is TRBJ1-1, the V gene TRBV12-3 or TRBV12-4, with 7 positions matching TRBD1. V lost 4 bases, J lost 7 bases, and 6 bases stayed unmatched. The CDR3 has 13 residues. CDR3 coding DNA: TGTGCCAGCAGTTCCGCGGACAGGTATGAAGCTTTCTTT. This gives the protein CASSSADRYEAFF.

This clonotype was detected only a few times. The chain recombines TRBV5-4 with TRBJ2-2; D is unresolved. Between the trimmed V and J ends, which lost 0 bases and 4 bases, there was a span of 10 bases. The CDR3 sequence is 15 residues long. Germline values: CDR1 SGHNT, CDR2 YYREEE (reference sequence). The DNA of the CDR3 is TGTGCCAGCAGCTTGGCTGTCAGCCTCACCGGGGAGCTGTTTTTT. Translated, it gives CASSLAVSLTGELFF.

This clonotype occurred a few times. The V gene is TRBV20-1, the J gene TRBJ2-4, with 8 bases matching TRBD1. Germline CDR1 DFQATT, CDR2 SNEGSKA (reference sequence). J lost 4 bases, V lost 0 bases, and 5 bases had no gene match. This CDR3 has 15 residues. CDR3 protein: CSARDDRTGKNIQYF. Here the CDR3 DNA reads TGCAGTGCTAGAGATGACCGGACAGGGAAAAACATTCAGTACTTC.

This clonotype occurred a few times. The rearrangement joins TRBV9 to TRBJ1-2, with D possibly matching TRBD1 (6 bases). Trimming stripped 4 bases from V and 4 bases from J, with 11 bases between. This CDR3 region has 13 residues. CDR1 and CDR2 (germline): SGDLS, YYNGEE. Here the CDR3 reads CASSRQEFYGYTF. CDR3 sequence (DNA): TGTGCCAGCAGCAGACAGGAGTTCTATGGCTACACCTTC.

This clonotype was picked up many times. The chain carries TRBV7-2 and TRBJ1-4; no reliable D call. The germline V and J ends were trimmed by 2 bases and 8 bases, with 6 bases remaining between them. This CDR3 spans 12 amino acids. Germline V CDR1 and CDR2: SGHTA, FQGNSA. In DNA form, the CDR3 reads TGTGCCAGCAGCTTATCAGGAGAAAAACTGTTTTTT. This translates into CASSLSGEKLFF.

This clonotype came up many times. This rearrangement joins TRBV12-3 or TRBV12-4 to TRBJ2-3, with D perhaps matching TRBD1 (5 bases). This CDR3 contains 15 residues. Trimming removed 3 bases from V and 3 bases from J, with 13 bases in between. The CDR3 sequence is CASSLRPGRTDTQYF. The CDR3 bases are TGTGCCAGCAGTTTGAGGCCAGGGCGTACAGATACGCAGTATTTT.

The chain carries TRBV7-2 and TRBJ1-2, with TRBD1 as a possible D gene (5 bases). The CDR3 contains 14 residues. Germline V gene lookup returns CDR1 SGHTA and CDR2 FQGNSA. Trimming cost V 3 bases and J 7 bases, with 15 bases left between them. Here the CDR3 DNA reads TGTGCCAGCAGCTTCCTACAGGAAGTAGGTGGCTACACCTTC. It translates to CASSFLQEVGGYTF.

This clonotype showed up just a few times. This chain links TRBV28 with TRBJ2-2; D is possibly TRBD1 or TRBD2 (5 bases each). The CDR3 totals 15 residues. V was cut by 0 bases and J by 7 bases, with 12 bases left in between. Germline-derived CDR1 and CDR2 are MDHEN and SYDVKM. CDR3 amino acids: CASSLWGRKLGELFF. In DNA, the CDR3 is TGTGCCAGCAGTTTATGGGGACGAAAGCTCGGGGAGCTGTTTTTT.

The chain recombines TRBV19 with TRBJ2-1; TRBD1 is a possible D gene (6 bases). The germline V gene encodes CDR1 LNHDA and CDR2 SQIVND (reference sequence). The ends were cut back, 2 bases at V and 9 bases at J, with 17 bases in the middle. The CDR3 consists of 15 residues. For the CDR3, the DNA is TGTGCCAGTAGTATAATCCAGGGGAGCCTTTCTGAGCAGTTCTTC. As protein: CASSIIQGSLSEQFF.

V is TRBV7-9 and J is TRBJ2-1; 13 positions match TRBD2. With 7 bases clipped from V and 6 bases from J, the junction kept 6 bases outside the gene matches. Germline-derived CDR1 and CDR2 are SEHNR and FQNEAQ (reference sequence). The CDR3 has 15 residues. CDR3 nucleotides: TGTGCCAGCACCCTACTAGCGGGAGGGCCCAATGAGCAGTTCTTC. Encoded protein: CASTLLAGGPNEQFF.

Many counts were recorded for this clonotype. The rearrangement uses TRBV20-1 and TRBJ2-3; D gene ambiguous. V was clipped by 3 bases and J by 6 bases, with 10 bases between them. This CDR3 has 12 amino acids. Looked up from germline, CDR1 is DFQATT and CDR2 is SNEGSKA (reference sequence). The CDR3 nucleotides read TGCAGTGCTAGTGATGGTGGGGATACGCAGTATTTT. This sequence encodes CSASDGGDTQYF.